This TCR beta chain is from a study of cytomegalovirus exposure and HLA in healthy donors. Broader study findings: A later analysis linked a missense DCLRE1C variant to TCR beta V- and J-gene trimming. Information on immune exposure was restricted to one variable (CMV serostatus). Earlier analysis yielded a pattern in which most TCR beta V segments were productive about 90% or about 30% of the time.

The germline V gene has CDR1 SEHNR and CDR2 FQNEAQ (reference sequence). This CDR3 spans 14 amino acids. The V and J ends lost 2 bases and 2 bases respectively, with 7 bases between them. In the case of this clone: Its antigen is currently unknown.

This PCR relied on a set of 60 Vbeta primers and 13 Jbeta primers. Under the authors' procedure: In a later analysis, of 70 million to 85 million unique beta chains, some 10 million appeared in at least two donors. Sequencing used immunoSEQ multiplex PCR; TCRdb keeps in-frame clones, though not all of them. V, J and clone size were drawn from that table, and D and trimming were deduced from the DNA. The repertoire holds about 140,000 clones, roughly 82% seen once, with 3% to 3.5% in the top ten. This receptor was identified in a male donor in good health and CMV-seronegative. The sequenced sample consisted of PBMCs. This chain joins TRBV7-9 and TRBJ1-5; tentatively, D is TRBD1 (5 bases). In DNA, the CDR3 is TGTGCCAGCAGCTTACAGGGCGGCAATCAGCCCCAGCATTTT. Translation: CASSLQGGNQPQHF.